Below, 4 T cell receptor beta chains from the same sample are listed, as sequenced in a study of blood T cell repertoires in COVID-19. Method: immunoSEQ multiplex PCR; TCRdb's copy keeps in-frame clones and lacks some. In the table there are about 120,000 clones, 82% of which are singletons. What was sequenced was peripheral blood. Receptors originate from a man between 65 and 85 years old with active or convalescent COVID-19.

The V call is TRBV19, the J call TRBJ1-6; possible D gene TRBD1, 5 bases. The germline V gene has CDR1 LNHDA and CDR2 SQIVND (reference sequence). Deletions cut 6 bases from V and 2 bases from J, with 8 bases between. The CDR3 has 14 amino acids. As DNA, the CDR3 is TGTGCCAGTAGAGGGGCGGCCTATAATTCACCCCTCCACTTT. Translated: CASRGAAYNSPLHF.

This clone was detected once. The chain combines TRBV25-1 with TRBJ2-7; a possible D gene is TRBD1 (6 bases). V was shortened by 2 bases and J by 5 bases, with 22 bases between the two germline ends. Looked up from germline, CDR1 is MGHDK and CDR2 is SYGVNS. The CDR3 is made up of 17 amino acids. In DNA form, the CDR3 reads TGTGCCAGCAGTGAAAATGAGGGAACAGGGAGCTCTCACGAGCAGTACTTC. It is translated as CASSENEGTGSSHEQYF.

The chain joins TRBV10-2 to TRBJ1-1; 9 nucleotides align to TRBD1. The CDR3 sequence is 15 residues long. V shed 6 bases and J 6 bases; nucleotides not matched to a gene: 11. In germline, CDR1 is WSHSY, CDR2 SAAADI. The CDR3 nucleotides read TGCGCCAGCAGATACACAGGGGGCGCGGACGCTGAAGCTTTCTTT. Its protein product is CASRYTGGADAEAFF.

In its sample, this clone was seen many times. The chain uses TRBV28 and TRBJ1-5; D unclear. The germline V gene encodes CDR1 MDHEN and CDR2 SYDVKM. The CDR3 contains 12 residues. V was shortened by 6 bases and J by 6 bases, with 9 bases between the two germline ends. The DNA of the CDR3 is TGTGCCAGCAGGAATAGCGGTCAGCCCCAGCATTTT. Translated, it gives CASRNSGQPQHF.